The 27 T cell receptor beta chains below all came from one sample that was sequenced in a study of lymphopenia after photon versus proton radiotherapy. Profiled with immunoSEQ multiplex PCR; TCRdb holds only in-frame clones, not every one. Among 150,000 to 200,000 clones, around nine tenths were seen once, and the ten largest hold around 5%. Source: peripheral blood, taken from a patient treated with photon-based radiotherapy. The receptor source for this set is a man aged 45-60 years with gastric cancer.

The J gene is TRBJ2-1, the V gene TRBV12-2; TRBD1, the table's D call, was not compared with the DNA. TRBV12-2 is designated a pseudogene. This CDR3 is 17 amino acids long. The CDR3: CASRFFNRGPLCNEQFF. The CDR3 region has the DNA TGTGCAAGTCGCTTCTTTAACAGGGGGCCCTTGTGCAATGAGCAGTTCTTC.

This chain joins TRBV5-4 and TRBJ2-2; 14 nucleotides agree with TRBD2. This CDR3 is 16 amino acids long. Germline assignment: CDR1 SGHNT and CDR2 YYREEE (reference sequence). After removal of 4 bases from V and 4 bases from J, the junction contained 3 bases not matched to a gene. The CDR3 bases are TGTGCCAGCAGCCCGGGACTAGCGGGAGTCACCGGGGAGCTGTTTTTT. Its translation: CASSPGLAGVTGELFF.

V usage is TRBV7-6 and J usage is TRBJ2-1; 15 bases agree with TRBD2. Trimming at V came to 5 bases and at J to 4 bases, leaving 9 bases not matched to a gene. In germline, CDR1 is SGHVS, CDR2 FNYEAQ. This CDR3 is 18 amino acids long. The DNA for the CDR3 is TGTGCCAGCAGCGAATCCGGGACTAGCGGGAGGCATTACAATGAGCAGTTCTTC. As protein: CASSESGTSGRHYNEQFF.

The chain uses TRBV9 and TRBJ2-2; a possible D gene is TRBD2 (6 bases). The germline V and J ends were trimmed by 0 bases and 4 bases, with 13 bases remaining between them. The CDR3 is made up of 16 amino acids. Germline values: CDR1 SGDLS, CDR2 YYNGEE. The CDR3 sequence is CASSVGGGAVTGELFF. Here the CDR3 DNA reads TGTGCCAGCAGCGTAGGTGGAGGGGCGGTCACCGGGGAGCTGTTTTTT.

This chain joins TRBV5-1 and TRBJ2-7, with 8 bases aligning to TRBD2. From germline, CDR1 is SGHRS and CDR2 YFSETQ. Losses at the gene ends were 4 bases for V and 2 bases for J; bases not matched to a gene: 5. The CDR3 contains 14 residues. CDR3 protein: CASSQTSAAYEQYF. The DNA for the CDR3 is TGCGCCAGCAGCCAGACTAGCGCCGCCTACGAGCAGTACTTC.

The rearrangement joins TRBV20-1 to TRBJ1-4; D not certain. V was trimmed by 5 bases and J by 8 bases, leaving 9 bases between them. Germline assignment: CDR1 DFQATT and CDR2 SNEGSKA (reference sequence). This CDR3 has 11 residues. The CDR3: CSAEAGEKLFF. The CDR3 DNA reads TGCAGTGCTGAGGCGGGCGAAAAACTGTTTTTT.

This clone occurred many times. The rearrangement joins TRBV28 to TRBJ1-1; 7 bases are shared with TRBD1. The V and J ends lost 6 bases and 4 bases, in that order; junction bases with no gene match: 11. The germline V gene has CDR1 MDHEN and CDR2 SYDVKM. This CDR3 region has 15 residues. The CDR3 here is CASSRLQGTGTEAFF. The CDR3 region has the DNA TGTGCCAGCAGCCGCTTACAGGGGACGGGCACTGAAGCTTTCTTT.

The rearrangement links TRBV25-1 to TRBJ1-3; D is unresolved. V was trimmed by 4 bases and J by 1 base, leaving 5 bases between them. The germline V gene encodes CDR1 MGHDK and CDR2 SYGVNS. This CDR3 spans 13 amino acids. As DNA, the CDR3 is TGTGCCAGCAGTGCCGGGTCTGGAAACACCATATATTTT. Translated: CASSAGSGNTIYF.

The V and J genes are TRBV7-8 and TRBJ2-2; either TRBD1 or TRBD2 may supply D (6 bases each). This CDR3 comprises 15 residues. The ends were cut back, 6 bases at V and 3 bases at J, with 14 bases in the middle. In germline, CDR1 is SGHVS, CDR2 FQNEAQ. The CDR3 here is CASRGRGADTGELFF. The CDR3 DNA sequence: TGTGCCAGCAGGGGTAGGGGGGCCGACACCGGGGAGCTGTTTTTT.

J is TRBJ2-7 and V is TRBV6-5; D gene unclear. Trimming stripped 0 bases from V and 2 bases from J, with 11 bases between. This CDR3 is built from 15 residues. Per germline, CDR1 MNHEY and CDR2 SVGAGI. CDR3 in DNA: TGTGCCAGCAGTTACTCGAGGTCCAGGCCCTACGAGCAGTACTTC. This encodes CASSYSRSRPYEQYF.

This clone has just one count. The CDR3 coding sequence is TGTGCCAGCAGCTTGACTAGCGGGACCAAAAACATTCAGTACTTC. This codes for CASSLTSGTKNIQYF. The rearrangement links TRBV5-4 to TRBJ2-4; 10 nucleotides align to TRBD2. The junction had 0 bases not matched to a gene; V was cut back by 1 base and J by 2 bases. Germline values: CDR1 SGHNT, CDR2 YYREEE (reference sequence). The CDR3 spans 15 residues.

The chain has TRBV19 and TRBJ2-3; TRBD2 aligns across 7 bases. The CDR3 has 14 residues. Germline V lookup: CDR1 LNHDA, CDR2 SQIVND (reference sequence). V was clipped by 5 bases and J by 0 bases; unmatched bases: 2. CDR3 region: CASSVTSSTDTQYF. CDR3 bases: TGTGCCAGTAGTGTGACTAGCAGCACAGATACGCAGTATTTT.

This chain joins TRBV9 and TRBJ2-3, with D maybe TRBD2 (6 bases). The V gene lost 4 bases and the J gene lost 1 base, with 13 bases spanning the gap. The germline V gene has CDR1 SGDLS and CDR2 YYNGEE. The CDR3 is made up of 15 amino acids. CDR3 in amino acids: CASSPDWRGTDTQYF. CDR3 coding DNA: TGTGCCAGCAGCCCGGACTGGAGGGGCACAGATACGCAGTATTTT.

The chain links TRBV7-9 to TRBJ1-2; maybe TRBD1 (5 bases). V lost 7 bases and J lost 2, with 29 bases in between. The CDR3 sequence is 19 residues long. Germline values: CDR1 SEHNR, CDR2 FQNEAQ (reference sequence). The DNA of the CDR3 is TGTGCCAGCAACCCCCAGCGGGGCCAGGGAAGAGTGGACAACTATGGCTACACCTTC. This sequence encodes CASNPQRGQGRVDNYGYTF.

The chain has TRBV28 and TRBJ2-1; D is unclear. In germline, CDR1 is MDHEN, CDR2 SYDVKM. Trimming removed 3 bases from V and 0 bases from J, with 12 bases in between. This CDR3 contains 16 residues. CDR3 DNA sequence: TGTGCCAGCAGTTTTGTTAGGACGAGCTCCTACAATGAGCAGTTCTTC. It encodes CASSFVRTSSYNEQFF.

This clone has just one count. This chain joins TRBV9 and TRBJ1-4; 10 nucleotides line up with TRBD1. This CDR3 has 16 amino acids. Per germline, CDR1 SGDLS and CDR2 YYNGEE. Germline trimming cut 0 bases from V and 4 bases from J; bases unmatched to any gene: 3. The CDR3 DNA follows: TGTGCCAGCAGCGTAGGACAGGGGGCAGATAATGAAAAACTGTTTTTT. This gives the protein CASSVGQGADNEKLFF. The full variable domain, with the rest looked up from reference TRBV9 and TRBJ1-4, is DSGVTQTPKHLITATGQRVTLRCSPRSGDLSVYWYQQSLDQGLQFLIQYYNGEERAKGNILERFSAQQFPDLHSELNLSSLELGDSALYFCASSVGQGADNEKLFFGSGTQLSVL.

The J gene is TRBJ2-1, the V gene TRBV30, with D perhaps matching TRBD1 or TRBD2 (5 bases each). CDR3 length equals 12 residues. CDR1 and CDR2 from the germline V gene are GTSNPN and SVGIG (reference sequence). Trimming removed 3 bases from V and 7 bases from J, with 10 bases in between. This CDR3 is CAWRGVRNEQFF. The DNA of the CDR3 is TGTGCCTGGAGGGGGGTCAGGAATGAGCAGTTCTTC.

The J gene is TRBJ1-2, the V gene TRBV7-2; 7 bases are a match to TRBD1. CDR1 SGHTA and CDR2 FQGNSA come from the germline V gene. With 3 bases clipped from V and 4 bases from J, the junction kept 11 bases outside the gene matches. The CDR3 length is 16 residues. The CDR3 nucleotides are TGTGCCAGCAGCTTTCGAAACGACAGGGCCCTCTATGGCTACACCTTC. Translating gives CASSFRNDRALYGYTF.

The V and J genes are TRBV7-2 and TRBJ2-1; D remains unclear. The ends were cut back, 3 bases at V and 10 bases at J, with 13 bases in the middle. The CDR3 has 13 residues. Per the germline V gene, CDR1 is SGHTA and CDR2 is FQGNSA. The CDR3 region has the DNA TGTGCCAGCAGCTTTAGGCCTGCTCTAGAGCAGTTCTTC. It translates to CASSFRPALEQFF.

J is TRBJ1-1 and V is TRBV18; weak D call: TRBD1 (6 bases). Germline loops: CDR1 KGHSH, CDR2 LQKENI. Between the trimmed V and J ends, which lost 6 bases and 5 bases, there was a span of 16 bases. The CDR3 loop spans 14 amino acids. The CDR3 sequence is CASSLEGGRTEAFF. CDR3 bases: TGTGCCAGCTCCCTAGAAGGGGGGAGGACTGAAGCTTTCTTT.

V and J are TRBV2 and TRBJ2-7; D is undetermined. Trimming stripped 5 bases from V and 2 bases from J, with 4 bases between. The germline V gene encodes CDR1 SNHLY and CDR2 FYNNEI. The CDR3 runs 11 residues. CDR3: CASSRTYEQYF. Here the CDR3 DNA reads TGTGCCAGCAGTAGAACCTACGAGCAGTACTTC.

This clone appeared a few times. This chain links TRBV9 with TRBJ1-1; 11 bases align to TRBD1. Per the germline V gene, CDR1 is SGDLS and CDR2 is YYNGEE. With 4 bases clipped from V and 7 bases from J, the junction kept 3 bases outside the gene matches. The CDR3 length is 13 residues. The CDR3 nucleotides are TGTGCCAGCAGCTTCGGGACAGGGGGTGAAGCTTTCTTT. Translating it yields CASSFGTGGEAFF.

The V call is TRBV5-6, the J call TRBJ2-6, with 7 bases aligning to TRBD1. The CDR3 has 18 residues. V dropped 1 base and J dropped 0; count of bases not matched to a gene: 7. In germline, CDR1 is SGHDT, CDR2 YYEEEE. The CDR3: CASSLLGTEFSGANVLTF. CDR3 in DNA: TGTGCCAGCAGCTTGCTCGGGACAGAGTTCTCTGGGGCCAACGTCCTGACTTTC.

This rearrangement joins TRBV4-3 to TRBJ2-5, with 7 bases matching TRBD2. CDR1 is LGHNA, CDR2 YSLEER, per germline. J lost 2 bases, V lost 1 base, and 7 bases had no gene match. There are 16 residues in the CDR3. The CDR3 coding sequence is TGCGCCAGCAGCCAAGTGTTAGCGGGTCCACAAGAGACCCAGTACTTC. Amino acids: CASSQVLAGPQETQYF.

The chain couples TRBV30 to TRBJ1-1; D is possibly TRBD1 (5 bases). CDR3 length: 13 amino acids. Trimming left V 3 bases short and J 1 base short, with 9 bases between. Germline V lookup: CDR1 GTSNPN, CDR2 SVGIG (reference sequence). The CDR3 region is CAWSRGGNTEAFF. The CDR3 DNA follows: TGTGCCTGGAGCCGGGGGGGGAACACTGAAGCTTTCTTT.

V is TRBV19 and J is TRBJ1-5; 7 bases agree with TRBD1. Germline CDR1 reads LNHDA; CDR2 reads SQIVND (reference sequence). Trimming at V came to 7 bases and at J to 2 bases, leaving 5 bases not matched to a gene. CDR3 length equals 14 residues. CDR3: CASNPGGGNQPQHF. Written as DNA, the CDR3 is TGTGCCAGTAATCCAGGGGGTGGCAATCAGCCCCAGCATTTT.

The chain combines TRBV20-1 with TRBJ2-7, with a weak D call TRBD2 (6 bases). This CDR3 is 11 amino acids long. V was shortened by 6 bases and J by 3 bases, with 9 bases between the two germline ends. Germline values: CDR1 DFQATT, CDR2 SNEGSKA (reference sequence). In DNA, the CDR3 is TGCAGTGCCCCGGACTACTACGAGCAGTACTTC. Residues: CSAPDYYEQYF.